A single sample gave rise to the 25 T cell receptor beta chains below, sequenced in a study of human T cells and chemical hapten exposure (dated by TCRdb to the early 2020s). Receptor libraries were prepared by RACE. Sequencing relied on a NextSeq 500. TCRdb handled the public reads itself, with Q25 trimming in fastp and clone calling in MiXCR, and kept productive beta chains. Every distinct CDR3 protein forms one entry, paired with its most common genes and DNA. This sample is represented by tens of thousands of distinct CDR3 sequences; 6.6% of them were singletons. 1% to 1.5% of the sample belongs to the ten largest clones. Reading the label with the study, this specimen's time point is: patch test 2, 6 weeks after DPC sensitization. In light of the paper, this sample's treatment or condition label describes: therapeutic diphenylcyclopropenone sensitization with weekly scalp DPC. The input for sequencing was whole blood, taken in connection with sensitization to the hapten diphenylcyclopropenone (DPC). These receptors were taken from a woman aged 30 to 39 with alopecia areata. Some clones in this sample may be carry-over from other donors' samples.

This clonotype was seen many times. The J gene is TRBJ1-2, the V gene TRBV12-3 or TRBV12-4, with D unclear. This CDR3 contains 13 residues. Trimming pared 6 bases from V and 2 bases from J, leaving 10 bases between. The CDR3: CASSAPNNYGYTF. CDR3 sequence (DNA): TGTGCCAGCAGCGCACCTAACAACTATGGCTACACCTTC.

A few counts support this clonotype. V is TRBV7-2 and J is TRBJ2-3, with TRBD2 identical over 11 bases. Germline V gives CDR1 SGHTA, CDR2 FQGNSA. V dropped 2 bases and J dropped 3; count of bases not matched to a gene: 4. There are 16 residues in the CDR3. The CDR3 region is CASSLLAGGLTDTQYF. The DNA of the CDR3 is TGTGCCAGCAGCTTACTAGCGGGGGGATTAACAGATACGCAGTATTTT.

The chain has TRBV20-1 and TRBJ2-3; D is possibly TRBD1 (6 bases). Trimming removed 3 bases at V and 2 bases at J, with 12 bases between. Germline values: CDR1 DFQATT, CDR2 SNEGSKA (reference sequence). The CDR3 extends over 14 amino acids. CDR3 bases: TGCAGTGCTAGGTTGCAGGGGAACACAGATACGCAGTATTTT. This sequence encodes CSARLQGNTDTQYF.

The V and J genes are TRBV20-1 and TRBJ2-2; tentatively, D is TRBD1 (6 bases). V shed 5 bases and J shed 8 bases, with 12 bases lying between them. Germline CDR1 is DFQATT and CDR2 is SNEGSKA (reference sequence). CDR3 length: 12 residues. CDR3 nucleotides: TGCAGTGCTGAAGGGGGAATGGGGGAGCTGTTTTTT. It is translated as CSAEGGMGELFF.

CDR3 amino acids: CASSAPWTSGGYQETQYF. The CDR3 coding sequence is TGTGCCAGCAGCGCACCATGGACTAGCGGGGGGTACCAAGAGACCCAGTACTTC. This chain uses TRBV5-4 with TRBJ2-5; 14 nucleotides line up with TRBD2. V dropped 4 bases and J dropped 0; count of bases not matched to a gene: 8. This CDR3 has 18 residues. Germline-derived CDR1 and CDR2 are SGHNT and YYREEE (reference sequence). The variable domain in full, completed from reference TRBV5-4 and TRBJ2-5, reads ETGVTQSPTHLIKTRGQQVTLRCSSQSGHNTVSWYQQALGQGPQFIFQYYREEENGRGNFPPRFSGLQFPNYSSELNVNALELDDSALYLCASSAPWTSGGYQETQYFGPGTRLLVL.

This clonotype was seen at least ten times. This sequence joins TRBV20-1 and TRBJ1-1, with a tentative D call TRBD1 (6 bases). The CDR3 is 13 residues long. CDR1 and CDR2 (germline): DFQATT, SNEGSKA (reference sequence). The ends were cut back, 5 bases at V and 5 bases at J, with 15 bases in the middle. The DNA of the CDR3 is TGCAGTGCTCCTTCGGACAGTCAGACTGAAGCTTTCTTT. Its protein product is CSAPSDSQTEAFF.

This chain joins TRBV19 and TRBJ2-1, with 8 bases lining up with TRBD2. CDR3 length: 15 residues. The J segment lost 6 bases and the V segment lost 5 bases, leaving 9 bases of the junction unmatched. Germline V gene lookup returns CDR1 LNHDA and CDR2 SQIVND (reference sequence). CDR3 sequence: CASSVGGGSVNEQFF. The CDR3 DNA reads TGTGCCAGTAGTGTAGGCGGGGGGTCAGTCAATGAGCAGTTCTTC.

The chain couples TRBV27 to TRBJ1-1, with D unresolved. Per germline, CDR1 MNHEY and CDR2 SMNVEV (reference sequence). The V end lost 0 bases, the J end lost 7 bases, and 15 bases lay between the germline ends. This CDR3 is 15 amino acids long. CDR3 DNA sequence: TGTGCCAGCAGTTTATCTCACGGCGGGGTGGTTGAAGCTTTCTTT. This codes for CASSLSHGGVVEAFF.

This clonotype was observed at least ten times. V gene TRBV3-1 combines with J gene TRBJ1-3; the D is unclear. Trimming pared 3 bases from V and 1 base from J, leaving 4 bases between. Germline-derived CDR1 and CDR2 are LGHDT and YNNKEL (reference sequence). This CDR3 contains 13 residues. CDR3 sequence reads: CASSQGSGNTIYF. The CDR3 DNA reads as TGTGCCAGCAGCCAGGGGTCTGGAAACACCATATATTTT.

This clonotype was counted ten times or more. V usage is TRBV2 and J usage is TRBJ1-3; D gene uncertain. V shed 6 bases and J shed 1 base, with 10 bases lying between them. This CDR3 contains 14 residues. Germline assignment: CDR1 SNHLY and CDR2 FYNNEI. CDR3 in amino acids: CASSLDRSGNTIYF. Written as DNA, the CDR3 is TGTGCCAGCAGCCTAGATAGATCTGGAAACACCATATATTTT.

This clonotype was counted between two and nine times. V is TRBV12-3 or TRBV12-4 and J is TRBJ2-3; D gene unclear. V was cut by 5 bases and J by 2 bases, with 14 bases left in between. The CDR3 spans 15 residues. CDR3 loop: CASSPRYTYTDTQYF. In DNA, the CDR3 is TGTGCCAGCAGTCCCCGCTACACCTACACAGATACGCAGTATTTT.

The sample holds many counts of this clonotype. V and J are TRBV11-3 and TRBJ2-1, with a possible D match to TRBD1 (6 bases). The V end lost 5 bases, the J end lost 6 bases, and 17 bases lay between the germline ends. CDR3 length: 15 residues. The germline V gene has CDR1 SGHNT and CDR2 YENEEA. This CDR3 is CASSQRQVGGNEQFF. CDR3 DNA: TGTGCCAGCAGCCAACGACAGGTCGGAGGCAATGAGCAGTTCTTC. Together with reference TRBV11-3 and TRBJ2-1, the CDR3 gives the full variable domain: EAGVVQSPRYKIIEKKQPVAFWCNPISGHNTLYWYLQNLGQGPELLIRYENEEAVDDSQLPKDRFSAERLKGVDSTLKIQPAELGDSAVYLCASSQRQVGGNEQFFGPGTRLTVL.

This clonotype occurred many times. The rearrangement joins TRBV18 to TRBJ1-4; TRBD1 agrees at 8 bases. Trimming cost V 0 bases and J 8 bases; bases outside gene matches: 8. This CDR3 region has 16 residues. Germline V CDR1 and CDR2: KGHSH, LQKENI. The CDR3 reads CASSPPKAGGKEKLFF. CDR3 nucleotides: TGTGCCAGCTCACCACCGAAAGCAGGGGGCAAGGAAAAACTGTTTTTT.

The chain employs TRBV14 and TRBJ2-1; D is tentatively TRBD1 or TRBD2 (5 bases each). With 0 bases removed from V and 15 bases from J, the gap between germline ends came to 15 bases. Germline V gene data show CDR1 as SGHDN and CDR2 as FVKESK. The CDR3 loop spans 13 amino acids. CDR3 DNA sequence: TGTGCCAGCAGCCAAGATCTCATCCAGGGACGGTTCTTC. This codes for CASSQDLIQGRFF.

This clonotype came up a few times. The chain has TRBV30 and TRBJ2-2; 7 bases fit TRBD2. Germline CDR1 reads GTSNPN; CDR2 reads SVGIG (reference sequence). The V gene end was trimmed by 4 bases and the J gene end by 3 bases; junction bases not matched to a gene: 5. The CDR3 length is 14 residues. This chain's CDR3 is CAWMGGTDTGELFF. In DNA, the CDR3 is TGTGCCTGGATGGGGGGGACGGACACCGGGGAGCTGTTTTTT.

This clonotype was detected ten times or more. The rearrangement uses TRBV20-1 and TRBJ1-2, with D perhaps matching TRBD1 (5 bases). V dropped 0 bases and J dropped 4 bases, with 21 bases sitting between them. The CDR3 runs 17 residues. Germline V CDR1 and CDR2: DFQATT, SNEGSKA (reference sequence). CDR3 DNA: TGCAGTGCTAGAGATCTGGCAGGGCCCACGATCAGCTATGGCTACACCTTC. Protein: CSARDLAGPTISYGYTF.

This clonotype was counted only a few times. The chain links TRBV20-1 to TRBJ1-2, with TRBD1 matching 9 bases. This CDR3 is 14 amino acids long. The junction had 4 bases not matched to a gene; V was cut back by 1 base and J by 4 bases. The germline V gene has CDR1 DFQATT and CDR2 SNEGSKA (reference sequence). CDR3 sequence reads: CSARVQGAFYGYTF. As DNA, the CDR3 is TGCAGTGCTAGAGTACAGGGGGCTTTCTATGGCTACACCTTC.

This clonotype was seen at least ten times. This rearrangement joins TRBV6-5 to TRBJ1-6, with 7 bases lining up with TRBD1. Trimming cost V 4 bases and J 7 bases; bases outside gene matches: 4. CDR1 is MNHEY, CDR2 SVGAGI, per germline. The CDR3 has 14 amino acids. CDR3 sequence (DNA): TGTGCCAGCAGTTTCGGGACAGACAATTCACCCCTCCACTTT. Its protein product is CASSFGTDNSPLHF.

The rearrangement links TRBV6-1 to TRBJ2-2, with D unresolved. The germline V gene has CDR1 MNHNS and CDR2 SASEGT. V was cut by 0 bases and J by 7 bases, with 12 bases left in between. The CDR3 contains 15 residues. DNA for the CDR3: TGTGCCAGCAGTGAAGCGAGGACCCGAGTCGGGGAGCTGTTTTTT. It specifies CASSEARTRVGELFF.

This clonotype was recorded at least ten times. Here the CDR3 DNA reads TGCGCCAGCAGCTTGGCCGGGACGTCGAGGATGTACTTC. Encoded protein: CASSLAGTSRMYF. The chain employs TRBV5-1 and TRBJ2-7; D could derive from TRBD1 or TRBD2 (5 bases each). This CDR3 region has 13 residues. The ends were cut back, 0 bases at V and 12 bases at J, with 16 bases in the middle. CDR1 is SGHRS and CDR2 is YFSETQ in the germline V gene.

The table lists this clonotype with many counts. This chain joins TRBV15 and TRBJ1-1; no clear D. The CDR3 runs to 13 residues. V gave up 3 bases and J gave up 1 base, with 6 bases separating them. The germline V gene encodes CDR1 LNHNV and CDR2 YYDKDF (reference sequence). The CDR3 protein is CATSSVRNTEAFF. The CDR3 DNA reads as TGTGCCACCAGCAGTGTCAGGAACACTGAAGCTTTCTTT.

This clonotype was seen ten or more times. CDR3 nucleotides: TGTGCCAGCAGCGCTCCAAACAGGGGGACAGGCTCTGGGGCCAACGTCCTGACTTTC. Amino acids: CASSAPNRGTGSGANVLTF. The chain couples TRBV9 to TRBJ2-6; TRBD1 agrees at 8 bases. The CDR3 spans 19 residues. V dropped 3 bases and J dropped 0; count of bases not matched to a gene: 11. Germline CDR1 is SGDLS and CDR2 is YYNGEE. Full variable domain (missing parts from reference TRBV9 and TRBJ2-6): DSGVTQTPKHLITATGQRVTLRCSPRSGDLSVYWYQQSLDQGLQFLIQYYNGEERAKGNILERFSAQQFPDLHSELNLSSLELGDSALYFCASSAPNRGTGSGANVLTFGAGSRLTVL.

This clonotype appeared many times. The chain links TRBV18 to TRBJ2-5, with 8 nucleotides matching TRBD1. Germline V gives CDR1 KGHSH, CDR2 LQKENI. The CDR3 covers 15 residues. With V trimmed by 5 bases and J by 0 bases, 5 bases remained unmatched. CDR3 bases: TGTGCCAGCTCAGCAGGGACAGGCGACCAAGAGACCCAGTACTTC. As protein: CASSAGTGDQETQYF.

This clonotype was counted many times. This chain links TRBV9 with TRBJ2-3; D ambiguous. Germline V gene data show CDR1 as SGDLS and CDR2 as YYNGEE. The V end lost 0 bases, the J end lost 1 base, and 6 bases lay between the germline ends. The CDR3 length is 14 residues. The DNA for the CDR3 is TGTGCCAGCAGCGTAGGTCCGCGCACAGATACGCAGTATTTT. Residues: CASSVGPRTDTQYF.

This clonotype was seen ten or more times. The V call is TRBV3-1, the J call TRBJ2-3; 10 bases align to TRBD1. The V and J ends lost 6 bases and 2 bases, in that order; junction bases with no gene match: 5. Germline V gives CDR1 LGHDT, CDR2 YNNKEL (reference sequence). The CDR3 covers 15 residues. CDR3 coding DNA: TGTGCCAGCAGTGCCGGGACAGGGGTCACAGATACGCAGTATTTT. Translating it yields CASSAGTGVTDTQYF.